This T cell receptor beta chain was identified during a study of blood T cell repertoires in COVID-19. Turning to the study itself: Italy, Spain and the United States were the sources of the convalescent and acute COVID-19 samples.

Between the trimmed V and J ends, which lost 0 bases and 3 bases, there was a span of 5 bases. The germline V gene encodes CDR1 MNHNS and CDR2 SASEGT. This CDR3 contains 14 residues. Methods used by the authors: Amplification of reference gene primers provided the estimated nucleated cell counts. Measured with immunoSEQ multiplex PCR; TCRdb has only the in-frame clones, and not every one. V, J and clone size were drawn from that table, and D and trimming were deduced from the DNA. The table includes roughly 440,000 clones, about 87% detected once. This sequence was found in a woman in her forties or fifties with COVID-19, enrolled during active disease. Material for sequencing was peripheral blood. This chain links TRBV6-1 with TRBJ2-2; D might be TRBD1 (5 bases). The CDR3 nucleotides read TGTGCCAGCAGTGAAGCGACAGACACCGGGGAGCTGTTTTTT. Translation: CASSEATDTGELFF.